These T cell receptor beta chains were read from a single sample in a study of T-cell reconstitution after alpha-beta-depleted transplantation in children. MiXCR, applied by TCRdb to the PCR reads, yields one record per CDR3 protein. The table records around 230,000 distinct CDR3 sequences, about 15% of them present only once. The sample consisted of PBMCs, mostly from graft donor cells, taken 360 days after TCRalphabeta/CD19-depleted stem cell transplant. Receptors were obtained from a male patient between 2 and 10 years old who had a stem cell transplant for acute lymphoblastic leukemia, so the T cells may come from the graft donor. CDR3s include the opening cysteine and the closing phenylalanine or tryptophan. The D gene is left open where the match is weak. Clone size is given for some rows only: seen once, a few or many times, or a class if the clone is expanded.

CDR3aa: CASSSTPLLGEQYF
CDR3nt: TGTGCCAGCAGTTCCACCCCGCTCCTGGGTGAGCAGTACTTC
abundance: -
j_gene: TRBJ2-7
v_gene: TRBV6-2/TRBV6-3
d_gene: -

CDR3aa: CASGFEQYF
CDR3nt: TGTGCCAGCGGGTTCGAGCAGTACTTC
abundance: few
j_gene: TRBJ2-7
v_gene: TRBV5-5
d_gene: -

CDR3aa: CSVGRGSGEQYF
CDR3nt: TGCAGCGTGGGTAGAGGATCAGGCGAGCAGTACTTC
abundance: once
j_gene: TRBJ2-7
v_gene: TRBV29-1
d_gene: -

CDR3aa: CASSYSHGDRGPNTEAFF
CDR3nt: TGTGCCAGCAGTTACTCCCACGGGGACAGGGGACCGAACACTGAAGCTTTCTTT
abundance: many
j_gene: TRBJ1-1
v_gene: TRBV6-5
d_gene: TRBD1

CDR3aa: CATRGVAGVEETQYF
CDR3nt: TGTGCCACCAGGGGCGTAGCGGGAGTAGAAGAGACCCAGTACTTC
abundance: -
j_gene: TRBJ2-5
v_gene: TRBV24-1
d_gene: TRBD2

CDR3aa: CASSLGVGTNTGELFF
CDR3nt: TGTGCCAGCAGTTTGGGTGTCGGGACGAACACCGGGGAGCTGTTTTTT
abundance: -
j_gene: TRBJ2-2
v_gene: TRBV12-3/TRBV12-4
d_gene: -

CDR3aa: CASSFKAHTDTQYF
CDR3nt: TGTGCCAGCAGTTTTAAAGCGCACACAGATACGCAGTATTTT
abundance: -
j_gene: TRBJ2-3
v_gene: TRBV27
d_gene: -

CDR3aa: CSARDFSGDRLGEQYF
CDR3nt: TGCAGTGCTAGAGATTTTTCCGGTGACCGACTTGGGGAGCAGTACTTC
abundance: many
j_gene: TRBJ2-7
v_gene: TRBV20-1
d_gene: -

CDR3aa: CSAARQGSTGELFF
CDR3nt: TGCAGCGCCGCCAGACAGGGAAGCACCGGGGAGCTGTTTTTT
abundance: -
j_gene: TRBJ2-2
v_gene: TRBV29-1
d_gene: TRBD1

CDR3aa: CAISEGQYTDTQYF
CDR3nt: TGTGCCATCAGTGAGGGGCAGTACACAGATACGCAGTATTTT
abundance: few
j_gene: TRBJ2-3
v_gene: TRBV10-3
d_gene: -

CDR3aa: CASSPTGDGNQPQHF
CDR3nt: TGTGCCAGCAGTCCTACAGGGGACGGGAATCAGCCCCAGCATTTT
abundance: -
j_gene: TRBJ1-5
v_gene: TRBV12-3/TRBV12-4
d_gene: TRBD1

CDR3aa: CSVVVDRDYGYTF
CDR3nt: TGCAGCGTTGTCGTGGACAGGGATTATGGCTACACCTTC
abundance: few
j_gene: TRBJ1-2
v_gene: TRBV29-1
d_gene: TRBD1

CDR3aa: CASSHRDPRPQRHEQFF
CDR3nt: TGTGCCAGCAGTCACCGGGACCCGCGCCCCCAGCGACATGAGCAGTTCTTC
abundance: -
j_gene: TRBJ2-1
v_gene: TRBV12-3/TRBV12-4
d_gene: -

CDR3aa: CASSFQGADNSPLHF
CDR3nt: TGTGCCAGCAGTTTTCAGGGAGCAGACAATTCACCCCTCCACTTT
abundance: few
j_gene: TRBJ1-6
v_gene: TRBV12-3/TRBV12-4
d_gene: -

CDR3aa: CASSGRTVGYTF
CDR3nt: TGTGCCAGCAGCGGGCGGACAGTTGGCTACACCTTC
abundance: few
j_gene: TRBJ1-2
v_gene: TRBV7-2
d_gene: -

CDR3aa: CASSLGFFRMRPYEQYF
CDR3nt: TGTGCCAGCAGCTTAGGGTTTTTTCGGATGCGCCCCTACGAGCAGTACTTC
abundance: -
j_gene: TRBJ2-7
v_gene: TRBV7-2
d_gene: -

CDR3aa: CAISESGVDTEAFF
CDR3nt: TGTGCCATCAGTGAGAGTGGGGTAGACACTGAAGCTTTCTTT
abundance: few
j_gene: TRBJ1-1
v_gene: TRBV10-3
d_gene: -

CDR3aa: CASSSQGTSDTDTQYF
CDR3nt: TGTGCCAGCAGCTCTCAGGGGACTAGCGACACAGATACGCAGTATTTT
abundance: few
j_gene: TRBJ2-3
v_gene: TRBV6-4
d_gene: TRBD2

CDR3aa: CASSAPDLTGELFF
CDR3nt: TGCGCCAGCAGCGCCCCGGACTTGACCGGGGAGCTGTTTTTT
abundance: many
j_gene: TRBJ2-2
v_gene: TRBV5-1
d_gene: -

CDR3aa: CASSSQSGSSYGELFF
CDR3nt: TGTGCCAGCAGCTCTCAATCCGGGTCCTCTTACGGGGAGCTGTTTTTT
abundance: few
j_gene: TRBJ2-2
v_gene: TRBV11-2
d_gene: -

CDR3aa: CSARDKGTNTYEQYF
CDR3nt: TGCAGTGCTAGGGACAAGGGGACTAATACCTACGAGCAGTACTTC
abundance: many
j_gene: TRBJ2-7
v_gene: TRBV20-1
d_gene: TRBD2

CDR3aa: CASSPSFFQGPLQPQHF
CDR3nt: TGTGCCAGCAGTCCTTCCTTCTTCCAGGGTCCGTTGCAGCCCCAGCATTTT
abundance: -
j_gene: TRBJ1-5
v_gene: TRBV6-5
d_gene: -

CDR3aa: CASSFWVDTEAFF
CDR3nt: TGTGCCAGCAGTTTTTGGGTGGACACTGAAGCTTTCTTT
abundance: -
j_gene: TRBJ1-1
v_gene: TRBV12-3/TRBV12-4
d_gene: -

CDR3aa: CASSRRESEQYF
CDR3nt: TGTGCCAGCAGCCGCCGTGAGAGCGAGCAGTACTTC
abundance: -
j_gene: TRBJ2-7
v_gene: TRBV7-9
d_gene: -

CDR3aa: CASSYSSRDIVVTGELFF
CDR3nt: TGTGCCAGCAGTTACTCGAGCAGGGACATAGTCGTGACCGGGGAGCTGTTTTTT
abundance: -
j_gene: TRBJ2-2
v_gene: TRBV6-5
d_gene: -

CDR3aa: CASSLLPDLKGEFPNSNYGYTF
CDR3nt: TGTGCCAGCAGCTTACTCCCCGATCTCAAAGGGGAGTTTCCGAATAGTAACTATGGCTACACCTTC
abundance: many
j_gene: TRBJ1-2
v_gene: TRBV7-2
d_gene: -

CDR3aa: CSARDGTSTISTDTQYF
CDR3nt: TGCAGTGCTAGAGACGGGACTAGCACTATTAGCACAGATACGCAGTATTTT
abundance: -
j_gene: TRBJ2-3
v_gene: TRBV20-1
d_gene: TRBD2

CDR3aa: CASSGGRGLSDQPQHF
CDR3nt: TGTGCCAGCAGCGGAGGACGGGGCCTAAGTGATCAGCCCCAGCATTTT
abundance: -
j_gene: TRBJ1-5
v_gene: TRBV21-1
d_gene: -

CDR3aa: CASSPQGHGYTF
CDR3nt: TGTGCCAGCAGTCCACAGGGGCATGGCTACACCTTC
abundance: many
j_gene: TRBJ1-2
v_gene: TRBV12-3/TRBV12-4
d_gene: TRBD1

CDR3aa: CASSPRPPTQGDTQYF
CDR3nt: TGTGCCAGCAGCCCGCGGCCCCCGACCCAGGGAGATACGCAGTATTTT
abundance: -
j_gene: TRBJ2-3
v_gene: TRBV9
d_gene: -

CDR3aa: CASSQGLAGEQFF
CDR3nt: TGTGCCAGCAGTCAGGGACTAGCGGGTGAGCAGTTCTTC
abundance: -
j_gene: TRBJ2-1
v_gene: TRBV6-2/TRBV6-3
d_gene: TRBD2

CDR3aa: CSATSASNTGELFF
CDR3nt: TGCAGTGCGACGTCAGCCTCGAACACCGGGGAGCTGTTTTTT
abundance: few
j_gene: TRBJ2-2
v_gene: TRBV20-1
d_gene: -

CDR3aa: CASSQSRLAGPDTQYF
CDR3nt: TGCGCCAGCAGCCAATCGAGACTAGCGGGACCAGATACGCAGTATTTT
abundance: few
j_gene: TRBJ2-3
v_gene: TRBV4-3
d_gene: TRBD2

CDR3aa: CAWAQGARSYNEQFF
CDR3nt: TGTGCCTGGGCACAGGGGGCTAGGTCCTACAATGAGCAGTTCTTC
abundance: -
j_gene: TRBJ2-1
v_gene: TRBV30
d_gene: TRBD1

CDR3aa: CASTSGQGTDTQYF
CDR3nt: TGTGCCAGCACCTCGGGACAGGGCACAGATACGCAGTATTTT
abundance: many
j_gene: TRBJ2-3
v_gene: TRBV7-9
d_gene: TRBD1

CDR3aa: CASSLDAGNTEAFF
CDR3nt: TGTGCCAGCAGCTTAGACGCAGGGAACACTGAAGCTTTCTTT
abundance: few
j_gene: TRBJ1-1
v_gene: TRBV5-6
d_gene: -

CDR3aa: CASTRDRVKETQYF
CDR3nt: TGTGCCAGCACCAGGGACAGGGTAAAGGAGACCCAGTACTTC
abundance: few
j_gene: TRBJ2-5
v_gene: TRBV12-3/TRBV12-4
d_gene: TRBD1

CDR3aa: CASSPRGNTQYF
CDR3nt: TGCGCCAGCAGCCCAAGAGGGAATACGCAGTATTTT
abundance: -
j_gene: TRBJ2-3
v_gene: TRBV5-1
d_gene: -

CDR3aa: CASSLGSLAGTYEQYF
CDR3nt: TGTGCCAGCAGCTTAGGAAGTCTAGCGGGGACCTACGAGCAGTACTTC
abundance: -
j_gene: TRBJ2-7
v_gene: TRBV11-2
d_gene: TRBD2

CDR3aa: CASSEATGIYEQYF
CDR3nt: TGTGCCAGCAGTGAGGCGACAGGGATCTACGAGCAGTACTTC
abundance: many
j_gene: TRBJ2-7
v_gene: TRBV6-1
d_gene: TRBD1

CDR3aa: CASSLEGVTEAFF
CDR3nt: TGTGCCAGCAGCTTAGAAGGGGTAACTGAAGCTTTCTTT
abundance: few
j_gene: TRBJ1-1
v_gene: TRBV11-3
d_gene: -

CDR3aa: CASSLGGLLNIQYF
CDR3nt: TGTGCCAGCAGCTTGGGGGGGTTGTTAAACATTCAGTACTTC
abundance: few
j_gene: TRBJ2-4
v_gene: TRBV7-2
d_gene: TRBD2

CDR3aa: CASSLVSKGLADPYNEQFF
CDR3nt: TGCGCCAGCAGCTTGGTTAGCAAGGGACTAGCGGACCCTTACAATGAGCAGTTCTTC
abundance: -
j_gene: TRBJ2-1
v_gene: TRBV5-1
d_gene: TRBD2

CDR3aa: CASSLTVDKYTEAFF
CDR3nt: TGCGCCAGCAGCTTGACCGTCGACAAGTACACTGAAGCTTTCTTT
abundance: few
j_gene: TRBJ1-1
v_gene: TRBV5-1
d_gene: -

CDR3aa: CASCGGAEDTQYF
CDR3nt: TGTGCCAGTTGCGGGGGGGCAGAAGATACGCAGTATTTT
abundance: few
j_gene: TRBJ2-3
v_gene: TRBV12-3/TRBV12-4
d_gene: TRBD2

CDR3aa: CASSLDRFAEAFF
CDR3nt: TGTGCCAGCAGCCTCGACAGGTTCGCTGAAGCTTTCTTT
abundance: -
j_gene: TRBJ1-1
v_gene: TRBV7-9
d_gene: -

CDR3aa: CASSLLETQYF
CDR3nt: TGTGCCAGCAGCTTACTGGAGACCCAGTACTTC
abundance: many
j_gene: TRBJ2-5
v_gene: TRBV7-2
d_gene: -

CDR3aa: CASSPRGYGYTF
CDR3nt: TGCGCCAGCAGCCCCCGGGGCTATGGCTACACCTTC
abundance: -
j_gene: TRBJ1-2
v_gene: TRBV5-1
d_gene: -

CDR3aa: CASSPDSSYNEQFF
CDR3nt: TGTGCCAGCAGCCCGGACAGCTCCTACAATGAGCAGTTCTTC
abundance: many
j_gene: TRBJ2-1
v_gene: TRBV12-3/TRBV12-4
d_gene: -

CDR3aa: CASSPYSKEDTQYF
CDR3nt: TGTGCCAGCTCACCGTACTCCAAGGAAGATACGCAGTATTTT
abundance: few
j_gene: TRBJ2-3
v_gene: TRBV18
d_gene: -

CDR3aa: CASSEAGAEQYF
CDR3nt: TGTGCCAGCAGTGAAGCGGGGGCCGAGCAGTACTTC
abundance: -
j_gene: TRBJ2-7
v_gene: TRBV2
d_gene: -

CDR3aa: CASSEDGTYEQYF
CDR3nt: TGTGCCAGCAGTGAAGATGGAACCTACGAGCAGTACTTC
abundance: many
j_gene: TRBJ2-7
v_gene: TRBV2
d_gene: -

CDR3aa: CATKDPDNEQFF
CDR3nt: TGCGCCACCAAGGACCCGGACAATGAGCAGTTCTTC
abundance: -
j_gene: TRBJ2-1
v_gene: TRBV10-1
d_gene: -

CDR3aa: CASSSFPGANTEAFF
CDR3nt: TGTGCCAGCAGCTCGTTCCCAGGGGCGAACACTGAAGCTTTCTTT
abundance: few
j_gene: TRBJ1-1
v_gene: TRBV7-8
d_gene: -